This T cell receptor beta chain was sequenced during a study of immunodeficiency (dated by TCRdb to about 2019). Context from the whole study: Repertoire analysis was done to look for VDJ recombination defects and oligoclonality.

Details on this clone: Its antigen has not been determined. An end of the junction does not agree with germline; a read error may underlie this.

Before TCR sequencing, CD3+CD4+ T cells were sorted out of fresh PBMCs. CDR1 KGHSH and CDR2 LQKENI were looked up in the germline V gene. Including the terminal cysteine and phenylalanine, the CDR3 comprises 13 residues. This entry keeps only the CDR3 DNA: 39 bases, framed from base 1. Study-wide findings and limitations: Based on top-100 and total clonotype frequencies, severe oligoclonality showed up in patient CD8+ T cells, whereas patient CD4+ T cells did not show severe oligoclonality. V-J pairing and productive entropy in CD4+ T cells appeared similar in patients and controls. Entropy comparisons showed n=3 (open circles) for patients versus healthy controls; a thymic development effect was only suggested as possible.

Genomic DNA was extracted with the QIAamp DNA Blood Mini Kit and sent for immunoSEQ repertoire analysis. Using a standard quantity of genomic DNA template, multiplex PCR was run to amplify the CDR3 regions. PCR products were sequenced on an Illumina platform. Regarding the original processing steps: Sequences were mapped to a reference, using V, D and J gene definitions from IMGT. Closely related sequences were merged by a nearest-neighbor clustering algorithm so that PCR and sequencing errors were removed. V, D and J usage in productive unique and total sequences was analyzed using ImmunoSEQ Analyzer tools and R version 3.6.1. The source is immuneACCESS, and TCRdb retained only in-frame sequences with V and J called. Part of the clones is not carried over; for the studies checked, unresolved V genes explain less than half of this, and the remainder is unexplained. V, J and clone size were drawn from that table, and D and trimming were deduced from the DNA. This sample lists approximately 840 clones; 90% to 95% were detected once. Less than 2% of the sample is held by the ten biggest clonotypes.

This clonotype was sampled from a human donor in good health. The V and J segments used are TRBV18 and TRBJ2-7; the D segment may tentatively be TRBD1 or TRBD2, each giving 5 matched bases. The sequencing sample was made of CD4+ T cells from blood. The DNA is TGTGCCAGCTCACCCGGGACGGAATTTTACGAACTATTC. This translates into CASSPGTEFYELF.